These 26 T cell receptor beta chains originate from one sample sequenced in a study of cytomegalovirus exposure and HLA in healthy donors. The PCR had 60 Vbeta and 13 Jbeta primers. The repertoire was sequenced with immunoSEQ multiplex PCR; TCRdb's copy has only in-frame clones and lacks some. This sample contains fewer than 150,000 clones. Sequencing was carried out using PBMCs. The origin of the receptors is a middle-aged man in good health and CMV-seronegative.

The chain employs TRBV5-6 and TRBJ2-2; TRBD2 agrees at 11 bases. The ends lost 4 bases at V and 3 bases at J; junction bases unmatched: 8. This CDR3 contains 17 residues. Germline V gene lookup returns CDR1 SGHDT and CDR2 YYEEEE. For the CDR3, the DNA is TGTGCCAGCAGCCTCCGGACTAGCGGGTGGGACACCGGGGAGCTGTTTTTT. It is translated as CASSLRTSGWDTGELFF.

This chain connects TRBV19 to TRBJ2-7, with 7 bases lining up with TRBD1. Germline trimming cut 6 bases from V and 0 bases from J; bases unmatched to any gene: 11. CDR1 and CDR2 from the germline V gene are LNHDA and SQIVND (reference sequence). This CDR3 comprises 16 residues. The CDR3 loop is CASSPVSGQFSYEQYF. As DNA, the CDR3 is TGTGCCAGTAGCCCTGTTTCGGGACAGTTCTCCTACGAGCAGTACTTC. Together with reference TRBV19 and TRBJ2-7, the CDR3 gives the full variable domain: DGGITQSPKYLFRKEGQNVTLSCEQNLNHDAMYWYRQDPGQGLRLIYYSQIVNDFQKGDIAEGYSVSREKKESFPLTVTSAQKNPTAFYLCASSPVSGQFSYEQYFGPGTRLTVT.

Of note for this clone: One end of the junction is discordant with germline, which a read error may explain. This chain joins TRBV5-4 and TRBJ2-2, with D possibly being TRBD2 (5 bases). Germline V gene sequence: CDR1 SGHNT, CDR2 YYREEE (reference sequence). This CDR3 comprises 14 residues. The CDR3 DNA reads TGTGCCGGGAGTCGACGGGTGAACTCCGGGGAGCTGTTTTTT. Translated, it gives CAGSRRVNSGELFF.

The V call is TRBV10-3, the J call TRBJ1-2, with 10 bases lining up with TRBD1. Trimming cost V 8 bases and J 2 bases; bases outside gene matches: 11. The CDR3 has 16 amino acids. Germline V gene sequence: CDR1 ENHRY, CDR2 SYGVKD. The CDR3 sequence: CAIQEGGQGLNYGYTF. The CDR3 DNA is TGTGCCATCCAAGAGGGGGGACAGGGGCTAAACTATGGCTACACCTTC.

The chain has TRBV29-1 and TRBJ1-1; D is uncertain. The CDR3 is 12 residues long. V shed 7 bases and J shed 4 bases, with 13 bases lying between them. The germline V gene has CDR1 SQVTM and CDR2 ANQGSEA. CDR3 loop: CSGRTGATEAFF. The CDR3 DNA reads TGCAGCGGGAGGACGGGAGCCACTGAAGCTTTCTTT. Full variable domain (rest looked up from reference TRBV29-1 and TRBJ1-1): SAVISQKPSRDICQRGTSLTIQCQVDSQVTMMFWYRQQPGQSLTLIATANQGSEATYESGFVIDKFPISRPNLTFSTLTVSNMSPEDSSIYLCSGRTGATEAFFGQGTRLTVV.

This chain links TRBV29-1 with TRBJ1-4; the match to TRBD1 covers 8 bases. The CDR3 runs to 14 residues. The V gene's germline CDR1 is SQVTM and CDR2 ANQGSEA. With 6 bases clipped from V and 8 bases from J, the junction kept 11 bases outside the gene matches. This chain's CDR3 is CSVLDRGRAEKLFF. The CDR3 DNA is TGCAGCGTCCTTGACAGGGGAAGAGCGGAAAAACTGTTTTTT.

The chain uses TRBV29-1 and TRBJ2-3, with 10 bases lining up with TRBD2. Germline CDR1 is SQVTM and CDR2 is ANQGSEA. The V segment lost 5 bases and the J segment 4 bases; nucleotides outside the gene matches: 6. The CDR3 is made up of 14 amino acids. The CDR3 DNA reads TGCAGCGTTCTGGAAGCGGGGGGGCCAGATACGCAGTATTTT. Amino acid sequence: CSVLEAGGPDTQYF.

The rearrangement links TRBV7-3 to TRBJ2-3; D gene ambiguous. The CDR3 sequence is 13 residues long. Germline CDR1 SGHTA, CDR2 FQGTGA. The germline V and J ends were trimmed by 0 bases and 2 bases, with 3 bases remaining between them. The CDR3 coding sequence is TGTGCCAGCAGCTTAACAGCCACAGATACGCAGTATTTT. It yields the protein CASSLTATDTQYF.

CDR3 region: CASRTGNGYTF. DNA for the CDR3: TGTGCCAGCAGAACAGGGAATGGCTACACCTTC. V and J are TRBV6-5 and TRBJ1-2; tentatively, D is TRBD1 (6 bases). The CDR3 totals 11 residues. Germline CDR1 is MNHEY and CDR2 is SVGAGI. V lost 6 bases to trimming and J lost 6 bases, with 8 bases between them.

The chain joins TRBV7-7 to TRBJ2-2; the match to TRBD2 covers 9 bases. V dropped 5 bases and J dropped 4; count of bases not matched to a gene: 5. CDR1 is SSHAT, CDR2 FNYEAQ, per germline (reference sequence). The CDR3 sequence is 15 residues long. In nucleotides, the CDR3 is TGTGCCAGCAGCGCCCTAGCGGGGAGCACCGGGGAGCTGTTTTTT. Translating it yields CASSALAGSTGELFF.

The chain uses TRBV5-4 and TRBJ2-2; D perhaps matches TRBD1 (5 bases). Trimming took 3 bases from V and 5 from J, leaving 8 bases between them. The length of the CDR3 is 13 residues. Germline assignment: CDR1 SGHNT and CDR2 YYREEE (reference sequence). The CDR3 coding sequence is TGTGCCAGCAGCTCGACAGTTACCGGGGAGCTGTTTTTT. Encoded protein: CASSSTVTGELFF.

The V and J genes are TRBV19 and TRBJ1-6, with a weak D call TRBD1 (6 bases). Germline V gives CDR1 LNHDA, CDR2 SQIVND (reference sequence). The CDR3 length is 14 residues. Trimming removed 5 bases at V and 8 bases at J, with 13 bases between. The CDR3 coding sequence is TGTGCCAGTAGTCCCGAGACAGGCTATTCACCCCTCCACTTT. This gives the protein CASSPETGYSPLHF. Supplemented by reference TRBV19 and TRBJ1-6, the full variable domain reads DGGITQSPKYLFRKEGQNVTLSCEQNLNHDAMYWYRQDPGQGLRLIYYSQIVNDFQKGDIAEGYSVSREKKESFPLTVTSAQKNPTAFYLCASSPETGYSPLHFGNGTRLTVT.

This chain uses TRBV7-9 with TRBJ2-3, with 7 bases matching TRBD1. The CDR3 totals 17 residues. J was trimmed by 5 bases and V by 3 bases; bases with no gene match: 14. Germline V lookup: CDR1 SEHNR, CDR2 FQNEAQ (reference sequence). In nucleotides, the CDR3 is TGTGCCAGCAGCTTGGGTCGGTGGACAGGAGAGGGAGATACGCAGTATTTT. It specifies CASSLGRWTGEGDTQYF.

This chain connects TRBV7-8 to TRBJ2-7; a possible D gene is TRBD2 (5 bases). The V end lost 4 bases, the J end lost 2 bases, and 6 bases lay between the germline ends. There are 12 residues in the CDR3. CDR1 and CDR2 (germline): SGHVS, FQNEAQ. For the CDR3, the DNA is TGTGCCAGCAGCTCCGGGGCCTACGAGCAGTACTTC. Translating it yields CASSSGAYEQYF.

The chain uses TRBV14 and TRBJ1-1, with D perhaps matching TRBD1 (5 bases). This CDR3 has 15 residues. Trimming stripped 3 bases from V and 0 bases from J, with 11 bases between. Germline V gene sequence: CDR1 SGHDN, CDR2 FVKESK. This CDR3 is CASSQSRVMNTEAFF. The CDR3 DNA reads TGTGCCAGCAGCCAGAGCAGGGTCATGAACACTGAAGCTTTCTTT.

V usage is TRBV7-6 and J usage is TRBJ1-2, with 11 bases that match TRBD1. V dropped 5 bases and J dropped 4; count of bases not matched to a gene: 6. Germline CDR1 is SGHVS and CDR2 is FNYEAQ. The CDR3 covers 15 residues. The CDR3: CASSERTGGGYGYTF. The CDR3 bases are TGTGCCAGCAGCGAGAGGACAGGGGGCGGCTATGGCTACACCTTC.

This sequence joins TRBV7-2 and TRBJ1-6; D possibly corresponds to TRBD1 (5 bases). Looked up from germline, CDR1 is SGHTA and CDR2 is FQGNSA. Trimming cost V 0 bases and J 9 bases, with 6 bases left between them. The CDR3 consists of 13 residues. CDR3: CASSLAQGSPLHF. In DNA, the CDR3 is TGTGCCAGCAGCTTAGCGCAGGGTTCACCCCTCCACTTT. Full variable domain (remainder filled in from reference TRBV7-2 and TRBJ1-6): GAGVSQSPSNKVTEKGKDVELRCDPISGHTALYWYRQSLGQGLEFLIYFQGNSAPDKSGLPSDRFSAERTGGSVSTLTIQRTQQEDSAVYLCASSLAQGSPLHFGNGTRLTVT.

Remarks on this clone: The final CDR3 position lacks the conserved phenylalanine or tryptophan, pointing to a likely read error. The chain uses TRBV29-1 and TRBJ2-7; TRBD1 aligns across 7 bases. The germline V gene encodes CDR1 SQVTM and CDR2 ANQGSEA. V lost 4 bases and J lost 5; bases outside the gene matches: 8. The CDR3 runs 13 residues. The CDR3 DNA follows: TGCAGCGTTGGGAGAACAGGGGACCACGAGCAGTACCTC. Protein: CSVGRTGDHEQYL.

This chain links TRBV19 with TRBJ2-2; 7 bases match TRBD1. The CDR3 totals 15 residues. V was clipped by 6 bases and J by 4 bases; unmatched bases: 8. Germline CDR1 and CDR2: LNHDA and SQIVND (reference sequence). The CDR3 sequence: CASSKDRAGTGELFF. CDR3 nucleotides: TGTGCCAGTAGCAAAGACAGGGCCGGCACCGGGGAGCTGTTTTTT.

The chain carries TRBV18 and TRBJ1-5; D gene ambiguous. V was clipped by 1 base and J by 3 bases, with 10 bases between them. The CDR3 contains 15 residues. Germline V CDR1 and CDR2: KGHSH, LQKENI. The CDR3 nucleotides read TGTGCCAGCTCACCACGGGCCACTCCCAATCAGCCCCAGCATTTT. Its translation is CASSPRATPNQPQHF. The full variable domain, rest sourced from reference TRBV18 and TRBJ1-5, is NAGVMQNPRHLVRRRGQEARLRCSPMKGHSHVYWYRQLPEEGLKFMVYLQKENIIDESGMPKERFSAEFPKEGPSILRIQQVVRGDSAAYFCASSPRATPNQPQHFGDGTRLSIL.

The J gene is TRBJ1-2, the V gene TRBV1. TRBV1 is given as a pseudogene. The CDR3 totals 12 residues. The CDR3 coding sequence is TGCACCAGCAGCCTCCGAACGGGAGGCTACACCTTC. This sequence encodes CTSSLRTGGYTF.

The chain carries TRBV5-6 and TRBJ1-3, with 7 nucleotides matching TRBD1. J was trimmed by 3 bases and V by 4 bases; bases with no gene match: 4. The germline CDR1 and CDR2 sequences are SGHDT and YYEEEE. This CDR3 has 14 residues. The chain's CDR3 is CASSPWDSGNTIYF. The DNA for the CDR3 is TGTGCCAGCAGCCCTTGGGACAGTGGAAACACCATATATTTT.

The rearrangement links TRBV5-8 to TRBJ1-5, with 9 bases identical to TRBD1. The CDR3 contains 15 residues. With 0 bases clipped from V and 5 bases from J, the junction kept 3 bases outside the gene matches. Germline assignment: CDR1 SGHTS and CDR2 YDEGEE. The CDR3 DNA reads TGTGCCAGCAGCTTGGGTACAGGGGGCTATCAGCCCCAGCATTTT. Translating gives CASSLGTGGYQPQHF.

The chain recombines TRBV25-1 with TRBJ1-1, with D possibly matching TRBD1 (6 bases). The CDR3 is 14 amino acids. Deletions cut 8 bases from V and 1 base from J, with 14 bases between. Germline assignment: CDR1 MGHDK and CDR2 SYGVNS. The CDR3 sequence: CASGAGVSNTEAFF. CDR3 bases: TGTGCCAGCGGAGCAGGGGTTTCGAACACTGAAGCTTTCTTT.

The gene calls are TRBV25-1 and TRBJ2-1, with 7 bases lining up with TRBD1. The ends lost 6 bases at V and 5 bases at J; junction bases unmatched: 1. The CDR3 has 12 residues. Germline V gives CDR1 MGHDK, CDR2 SYGVNS. The CDR3 sequence is CASSRGNNEQFF. In DNA, the CDR3 is TGTGCCAGCAGCAGGGGGAACAATGAGCAGTTCTTC. Combining the CDR3 with reference TRBV25-1 and TRBJ2-1 gives the whole variable domain EADIYQTPRYLVIGTGKKITLECSQTMGHDKMYWYQQDPGMELHLIHYSYGVNSTEKGDLSSESTVSRIRTEHFPLTLESARPSHTSQYLCASSRGNNEQFFGPGTRLTVL.

The chain carries TRBV18 and TRBJ1-1, with D perhaps matching TRBD1 (5 bases). Deletions cut 2 bases from V and 7 bases from J, with 11 bases between. This CDR3 is 13 amino acids long. The germline gives CDR1 KGHSH, CDR2 LQKENI. CDR3 in DNA: TGTGCCAGCTCACCATTGCAGGGCGATGAAGCTTTCTTT. Protein product: CASSPLQGDEAFF.